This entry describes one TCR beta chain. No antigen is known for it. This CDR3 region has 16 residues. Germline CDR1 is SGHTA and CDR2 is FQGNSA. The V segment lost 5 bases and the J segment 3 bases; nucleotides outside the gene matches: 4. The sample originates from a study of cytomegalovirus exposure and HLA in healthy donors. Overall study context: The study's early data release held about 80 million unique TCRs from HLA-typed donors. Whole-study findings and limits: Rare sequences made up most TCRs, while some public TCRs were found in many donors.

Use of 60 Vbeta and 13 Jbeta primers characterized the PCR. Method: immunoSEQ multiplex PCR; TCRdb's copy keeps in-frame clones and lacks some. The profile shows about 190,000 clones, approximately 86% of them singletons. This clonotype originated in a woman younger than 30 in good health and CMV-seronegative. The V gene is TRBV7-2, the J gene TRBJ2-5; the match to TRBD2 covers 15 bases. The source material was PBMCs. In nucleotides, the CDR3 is TGTGCCAGCAGCCCTTGGACTAGCGGGAGGGAAGAGACCCAGTACTTC. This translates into CASSPWTSGREETQYF.